This TCR beta chain was profiled in a study of control samples from healthy donors and cancer patients (TCRdb year 2020). Libraries came from the immunoSEQ multiplex PCR assay. Sourced from immuneACCESS, this table was stored by TCRdb with only in-frame sequences that have V and J called. A share of the clones is absent; for the studies checked, an unresolved V gene accounts for under half, and the remainder has no known explanation. This sample has roughly 89,000 clones in its table, and 91% of those were observed once. The ten largest clones take up roughly a sixth of the sample. A note on this clone: There is no known antigen for this receptor. No quality values exist for individual bases; no much larger clone is one base distant.

The sample consisted of blood. The receptor comes from a man aged 45-60 years in good health.

The encoded CDR3 is CASNRFYGYTF. DNA sequence: TGTGCCAGCAATAGGTTCTATGGCTACACCTTC. This receptor chain uses TRBV7-9 and TRBJ1-2; the D segment cannot be called with confidence. The cysteine opens and the phenylalanine closes a CDR3 of 11 amino acids. The DNA shown is the 33-base CDR3, in frame from base 1. The germline V gene (reference sequence) yields SEHNR for CDR1 and FQNEAQ for CDR2. V sheds 7 bases and J sheds 4 bases, leaving 7 bases between their ends. Joined to the reference TRBV7-9 and TRBJ1-2 proteins, this CDR3 gives the full variable domain: DTGVSQNPRHKITKRGQNVTFRCDPISEHNRLYWYRQTLGQGPEFLTYFQNEAQLEKSRLLSDRFSAERPKGSFSTLEIQRTEQGDSAMYLCASNRFYGYTFGSGTRLTVV.